Each of the 22 T cell receptor beta chains below was sequenced from the same sample in a study of cytomegalovirus exposure and HLA in healthy donors. With 60 Vbeta and 13 Jbeta primers, the PCR was carried out. The repertoire was sequenced with immunoSEQ multiplex PCR; TCRdb's copy has only in-frame clones and lacks some. Of around 170,000 clones in the sample, over 70% are singletons; the top ten hold around 4%. Sequencing was done on a sample of PBMCs. The receptors stem from a man over 45 in good health and CMV-seronegative.

The chain couples TRBV2 to TRBJ1-6; possibly TRBD1 for D (5 bases). The CDR3 is 15 residues long. V dropped 2 bases and J dropped 7 bases, with 12 bases sitting between them. Germline CDR1 is SNHLY and CDR2 is FYNNEI. The CDR3 bases are TGTGCCAGCAGTGAAATAGGAGGGGCCAATTCACCCCTCCACTTT. Encoded protein: CASSEIGGANSPLHF.

The chain is built from TRBV5-1 and TRBJ2-2; 15 positions match TRBD2. With 1 base clipped from V and 4 bases from J, the junction kept 2 bases outside the gene matches. The CDR3 sequence is 17 residues long. CDR1 SGHRS and CDR2 YFSETQ come from the germline V gene. The CDR3 loop is CASSLSGLAGGTGELFF. CDR3 bases: TGCGCCAGCAGCTTGTCGGGACTAGCGGGGGGCACCGGGGAGCTGTTTTTT.

The CDR3 DNA reads as TGTGCCAGCAGCACACGGACAGGGGCGAACACCGGGGAGCTGTTTTTT. Translating it yields CASSTRTGANTGELFF. J is TRBJ2-2 and V is TRBV13; the match to TRBD1 covers 9 bases. The germline CDR1 and CDR2 sequences are PRHDT and FYEKMQ (reference sequence). V trimming: 5 bases; J trimming: 0 bases; junction bases outside the gene matches: 4. CDR3 length equals 16 residues.

V and J are TRBV11-2 and TRBJ2-1; TRBD2 agrees at 10 bases. V lost 5 bases, J lost 7 bases, and 8 bases stayed unmatched. From germline, CDR1 is SGHAT and CDR2 FQNNGV. The CDR3 is 15 amino acids. CDR3 protein: CASSQVVAGGNEQFF. CDR3 coding DNA: TGTGCCAGCAGCCAGGTGGTAGCGGGGGGTAATGAGCAGTTCTTC.

This clone was counted a single time. V is TRBV7-9 and J is TRBJ1-5; TRBD1 agrees at 8 bases. V dropped 5 bases and J dropped 7; count of bases not matched to a gene: 1. The CDR3 spans 12 residues. Per germline, CDR1 SEHNR and CDR2 FQNEAQ (reference sequence). CDR3 in DNA: TGTGCCAGCAGCCAGGGGGCCCAGCCCCAGCATTTT. This translates into CASSQGAQPQHF.

The chain uses TRBV6-4 and TRBJ2-2; the D is unclear. The germline CDR1 and CDR2 sequences are MRHNA and SNTAGT. The ends were cut back, 0 bases at V and 6 bases at J, with 8 bases in the middle. CDR3 length: 14 residues. Here the CDR3 DNA reads TGTGCCAGCAGTGACTCGGGCAGTTCCGGGGAGCTGTTTTTT. This encodes CASSDSGSSGELFF.

V is TRBV27 and J is TRBJ2-7; 9 bases map to TRBD1. V dropped 4 bases and J dropped 2; count of bases not matched to a gene: 6. CDR1 and CDR2 (germline): MNHEY, SMNVEV (reference sequence). CDR3 size: 15 residues. The CDR3 DNA follows: TGTGCCAGCAGTTATGCCGGGACAGGGACCTACGAGCAGTACTTC. Amino acids: CASSYAGTGTYEQYF.

The chain recombines TRBV2 with TRBJ2-2; 9 nucleotides match TRBD2. CDR3 length equals 12 residues. In germline, CDR1 is SNHLY, CDR2 FYNNEI. V lost 8 bases and J lost 9; bases outside the gene matches: 4. The CDR3 region is CASGTSPRELFF. Written as DNA, the CDR3 is TGTGCCAGCGGGACTAGCCCCCGGGAGCTGTTTTTT.

The rearrangement links TRBV19 to TRBJ2-7, with TRBD2 as a possible D gene (5 bases). Germline V gene data show CDR1 as LNHDA and CDR2 as SQIVND (reference sequence). This CDR3 region has 13 residues. With 3 bases removed from V and 6 bases from J, the gap between germline ends came to 12 bases. CDR3 sequence (DNA): TGTGCCAGTAGTATGAGCCTAGCATCCGAGCAGTACTTC. Its translation is CASSMSLASEQYF.

The V call is TRBV2, the J call TRBJ2-1, with D uncertain. Trimming pared 10 bases from V and 5 bases from J, leaving 6 bases between. The germline CDR1 and CDR2 sequences are SNHLY and FYNNEI. The length of the CDR3 is 10 residues. The CDR3 protein is CATKDNEQFF. The CDR3 DNA sequence: TGTGCCACTAAAGACAATGAGCAGTTCTTC. Full variable domain (missing parts from reference TRBV2 and TRBJ2-1): EPEVTQTPSHQVTQMGQEVILRCVPISNHLYFYWYRQILGQKVEFLVSFYNNEISEKSEIFDDQFSVERPDGSNFTLKIRSTKLEDSAMYFCATKDNEQFFGPGTRLTVL.

CDR3: CAISQGQGFGYTF. The DNA for the CDR3 is TGTGCCATCAGTCAAGGACAGGGATTTGGCTACACCTTC. The gene calls are TRBV10-3 and TRBJ1-2; 8 bases agree with TRBD1. The CDR3 runs 13 residues. V was clipped by 5 bases and J by 7 bases; unmatched bases: 6. Germline V gene sequence: CDR1 ENHRY, CDR2 SYGVKD.

V is TRBV5-1 and J is TRBJ2-2; 9 nucleotides align to TRBD2. The CDR3 is 16 residues long. The J segment lost 4 bases and the V segment lost 0 bases, leaving 4 bases of the junction unmatched. Germline CDR1 and CDR2: SGHRS and YFSETQ. The CDR3 is CASSLERGATTGELFF. The CDR3 bases are TGCGCCAGCAGCTTGGAGCGGGGGGCCACCACCGGGGAGCTGTTTTTT. Full variable domain (outside the CDR3, taken from reference TRBV5-1 and TRBJ2-2): KAGVTQTPRYLIKTRGQQVTLSCSPISGHRSVSWYQQTPGQGLQFLFEYFSETQRNKGNFPGRFSGRQFSNSRSEMNVSTLELGDSALYLCASSLERGATTGELFFGEGSRLTVL.

The CDR3 reads CASSENRDNQPQHF. DNA for the CDR3: TGTGCCAGCAGTGAAAACCGGGACAATCAGCCCCAGCATTTT. V usage is TRBV2 and J usage is TRBJ1-5, with no clear D. From germline, CDR1 is SNHLY and CDR2 FYNNEI. V lost 2 bases and J lost 3, with 8 bases in between. CDR3 length equals 14 residues.

This sequence joins TRBV19 and TRBJ1-2; 9 bases map to TRBD1. The junction had 11 bases not matched to a gene; V was cut back by 4 bases and J by 8 bases. The germline V gene encodes CDR1 LNHDA and CDR2 SQIVND (reference sequence). CDR3 length: 15 residues. CDR3 DNA: TGTGCCAGTAGTACTTCCGGGACAGGGACACGGGGCTACACCTTC. Its protein is CASSTSGTGTRGYTF.

The chain uses TRBV7-2 and TRBJ2-7, with 9 bases identical to TRBD2. CDR1 is SGHTA and CDR2 is FQGNSA in the germline V gene. The trim removed 1 base at V and 4 bases at J, leaving 5 bases unmatched. The CDR3 contains 15 residues. CDR3 region: CASSLVAGAEYEQYF. CDR3 bases: TGTGCCAGCAGCTTAGTAGCGGGGGCCGAATACGAGCAGTACTTC. The full variable domain, in which reference TRBV7-2 and TRBJ2-7 provide the parts outside the CDR3, is GAGVSQSPSNKVTEKGKDVELRCDPISGHTALYWYRQSLGQGLEFLIYFQGNSAPDKSGLPSDRFSAERTGGSVSTLTIQRTQQEDSAVYLCASSLVAGAEYEQYFGPGTRLTVT.

The V and J genes are TRBV6-5 and TRBJ2-5, with D maybe TRBD1 (6 bases). The CDR3 is 15 amino acids. Germline CDR1 is MNHEY and CDR2 is SVGAGI. V lost 6 bases to trimming and J lost 5 bases, with 19 bases between them. The CDR3 loop is CASRLTGLVWETQYF. The CDR3 DNA follows: TGTGCCAGCAGGTTGACAGGCTTGGTATGGGAGACCCAGTACTTC.

This chain joins TRBV29-1 and TRBJ2-5, with TRBD2 as a possible D gene (6 bases). The CDR3 is 11 residues long. The V end lost 4 bases, the J end lost 5 bases, and 8 bases lay between the germline ends. Germline lookup yields CDR1 SQVTM and CDR2 ANQGSEA. The chain's CDR3 is CSVGRGETQYF. The CDR3 DNA sequence: TGCAGCGTTGGGAGGGGCGAGACCCAGTACTTC.

V gene TRBV7-2 combines with J gene TRBJ2-4; possibly TRBD1 for D (5 bases). There are 14 residues in the CDR3. Germline CDR1 and CDR2: SGHTA and FQGNSA. The V end lost 1 base, the J end lost 9 bases, and 13 bases lay between the germline ends. CDR3 protein: CASSLGQRTTIQYF. The CDR3 DNA reads as TGTGCCAGCAGCTTAGGACAGAGGACGACCATTCAGTACTTC. Drawing the rest from reference TRBV7-2 and TRBJ2-4, the complete variable domain is GAGVSQSPSNKVTEKGKDVELRCDPISGHTALYWYRQSLGQGLEFLIYFQGNSAPDKSGLPSDRFSAERTGGSVSTLTIQRTQQEDSAVYLCASSLGQRTTIQYFGAGTRLSVL.

J is TRBJ1-5 and V is TRBV19; D not resolved. V gave up 1 base and J gave up 6 bases, with 4 bases separating them. CDR3 length: 12 residues. Germline V lookup: CDR1 LNHDA, CDR2 SQIVND (reference sequence). The CDR3: CASSIGGQPQHF. The CDR3, as DNA: TGTGCCAGTAGTATAGGAGGTCAGCCCCAGCATTTT.

The CDR3 nucleotides read TGTGCCAGCAGCAACAGGGGACTTTTGAATCAGCCCCAGCATTTT. Translated, it gives CASSNRGLLNQPQHF. V usage is TRBV2 and J usage is TRBJ1-5; TRBD1 aligns across 7 bases. The CDR3 runs 15 residues. V was pared by 6 bases and J by 4 bases, with 9 bases of the junction left unmatched. Germline V CDR1 and CDR2: SNHLY, FYNNEI.

The chain couples TRBV25-1 to TRBJ2-3, with 7 bases lining up with TRBD1. The CDR3 length is 15 residues. Germline V lookup: CDR1 MGHDK, CDR2 SYGVNS. The V and J ends lost 4 bases and 4 bases, in that order; junction bases with no gene match: 8. The CDR3 reads CASSGDRNTADTQYF. The CDR3 nucleotides are TGTGCCAGCAGTGGGGACAGAAACACCGCAGATACGCAGTATTTT.

The chain recombines TRBV2 with TRBJ2-1; possible D gene TRBD2, 7 bases. The CDR3 runs to 15 residues. V was trimmed by 4 bases and J by 9 bases, leaving 19 bases between them. The germline V gene encodes CDR1 SNHLY and CDR2 FYNNEI. In DNA form, the CDR3 reads TGTGCCAGCAGTGTACGGGGGGCCCTCGTCGGTGAGCAGTTCTTC. It translates to CASSVRGALVGEQFF.